This TCR beta chain originates from a study of blood T cell repertoires in COVID-19. Study background: The analysed material was cDNA or gDNA that came from T cells, B-cell-depleted T cells, or PBMCs.

Profiled with immunoSEQ multiplex PCR; TCRdb holds only in-frame clones, not every one. Counted here are 120,000 or so clones, over 70% occurring once; the ten biggest clones make up 30%. Per germline, CDR1 MDHEN and CDR2 SYDVKM. CDR3 length: 14 residues. V dropped 7 bases and J dropped 11 bases, with 21 bases sitting between them. This rearrangement joins TRBV28 to TRBJ1-5, with D possibly TRBD1 on 5 matching bases. This receptor was taken from a woman aged 70 to 79 with acute or convalescent COVID-19. The specimen sequenced was peripheral blood. DNA for the CDR3: TGTGCCAGCACCCTAGAAGGGGCCGGGGGGACCCAGCATTTT. Its translation is CASTLEGAGGTQHF.